The next 30 T cell receptor beta chains were all read from a single sample in a study of identifying expanded T cells in peripheral blood. Generated by immunoSEQ multiplex PCR, the TCRdb table keeps only in-frame clones and is missing some. The repertoire holds 70,000 to 100,000 clones, roughly 90% seen once, with around 3.8% in the top ten. Sequenced input: blood. The receptors shown here come from a person aged 18 to 75 in good health.

This chain uses TRBV7-9 with TRBJ2-1; D might be TRBD2 (6 bases). This CDR3 spans 14 amino acids. V lost 7 bases, J lost 2 bases, and 12 bases lay in between. The germline CDR1 and CDR2 sequences are SEHNR and FQNEAQ (reference sequence). CDR3 sequence: CASKVGGAYNEQFF. The CDR3, as DNA: TGTGCCAGCAAGGTCGGCGGGGCCTACAATGAGCAGTTCTTC.

The chain recombines TRBV19 with TRBJ1-2; D may be TRBD1 (6 bases). Germline lookup yields CDR1 LNHDA and CDR2 SQIVND (reference sequence). Trimming shortened V by 3 bases and J by 8 bases, and 22 bases separated the two germline ends. The CDR3 is made up of 16 amino acids. The CDR3 reads CASSIDSGPTGHGYTF. CDR3 bases: TGTGCCAGTAGTATTGATTCGGGCCCCACAGGGCACGGCTACACCTTC.

The chain is built from TRBV19 and TRBJ1-5; TRBD1 matches at 9 bases. The ends lost 4 bases at V and 0 bases at J; junction bases unmatched: 4. The CDR3 covers 16 residues. Per the germline V gene, CDR1 is LNHDA and CDR2 is SQIVND (reference sequence). DNA for the CDR3: TGTGCCAGTAGTAAACAGGGGGCGTATAGCAATCAGCCCCAGCATTTT. Its translation is CASSKQGAYSNQPQHF.

This rearrangement joins TRBV29-1 to TRBJ2-1, with D perhaps TRBD2 (6 bases). The length of the CDR3 is 14 residues. Germline-derived CDR1 and CDR2 are SQVTM and ANQGSEA. V lost 4 bases and J lost 4, with 14 bases in between. The chain's CDR3 is CSVVEGTQYNEQFF. CDR3 bases: TGCAGCGTTGTTGAGGGGACTCAATACAATGAGCAGTTCTTC.

The V gene is TRBV5-3, the J gene TRBJ1-1; TRBD1 matches at 11 bases. TRBV5-3 is annotated as an ORF whose role is uncertain. The CDR3 consists of 16 residues. V lost 4 bases to trimming and J lost 3 bases; unmatched junction nucleotides: 8. The CDR3 loop is CARSPAAGQGDTEAFF. The CDR3 nucleotides are TGTGCCAGAAGCCCTGCCGCGGGACAGGGGGACACTGAAGCTTTCTTT.

The chain joins TRBV7-2 to TRBJ2-5, with 8 bases matching TRBD2. This CDR3 has 17 amino acids. CDR1 is SGHTA and CDR2 is FQGNSA in the germline V gene. J gave up 4 bases and V 5 bases, and 15 bases lay outside the gene matches. The CDR3 sequence is CASSTQKVIAGSETQYF. CDR3 DNA: TGTGCCAGCAGCACGCAGAAGGTCATAGCGGGATCAGAGACCCAGTACTTC.

The rearrangement uses TRBV6-1 and TRBJ2-3; no definite D call. Trimming took off 1 base at V and 6 bases at J, with 8 bases between the two ends. CDR3 length equals 13 residues. Germline V gene lookup returns CDR1 MNHNS and CDR2 SASEGT. The CDR3: CASSEGERDTQYF. The CDR3 DNA sequence: TGTGCCAGCAGTGAAGGGGAAAGGGATACGCAGTATTTT.

The chain combines TRBV2 with TRBJ2-2, with D hard to call. Trimming stripped 7 bases from V and 4 bases from J, with 13 bases between. Germline CDR1 reads SNHLY; CDR2 reads FYNNEI. The CDR3 runs to 14 residues. The CDR3 region is CASTTISSTGELFF. As DNA, the CDR3 is TGTGCCAGCACGACCATTTCGAGCACCGGGGAGCTGTTTTTT.

This chain uses TRBV27 with TRBJ1-2; no reliable D call. The CDR3 totals 14 residues. The V end lost 5 bases, the J end lost 1 base, and 11 bases lay between the germline ends. Per the germline V gene, CDR1 is MNHEY and CDR2 is SMNVEV (reference sequence). The CDR3 reads CASSKGLDNYGYTF. DNA of the CDR3: TGTGCCAGCAGTAAGGGCTTGGATAACTATGGCTACACCTTC.

The V and J genes are TRBV6-1 and TRBJ2-7, with D perhaps assigned TRBD1 or TRBD2 (5 bases each). The CDR3 extends over 13 amino acids. V gave up 3 bases and J gave up 6 bases, with 12 bases separating them. In germline, CDR1 is MNHNS, CDR2 SASEGT. CDR3 residues: CASSEGVAGEQYF. The CDR3 nucleotides are TGTGCCAGCAGTGAGGGGGTGGCAGGCGAGCAGTACTTC.

This clone was observed once. The chain has TRBV15 and TRBJ2-1; maybe TRBD2 (5 bases). CDR1 is LNHNV, CDR2 YYDKDF, per germline (reference sequence). The CDR3 loop spans 18 amino acids. Trimming removed 0 bases from V and 3 bases from J, with 18 bases in between. In nucleotides, the CDR3 is TGTGCCACCAGCAGAGATTGGCCCCGTGGAGGCCTCTACAATGAGCAGTTCTTC. Encoded protein: CATSRDWPRGGLYNEQFF. The full variable domain, in which reference TRBV15 and TRBJ2-1 provide the parts outside the CDR3, is DAMVIQNPRYQVTQFGKPVTLSCSQTLNHNVMYWYQQKSSQAPKLLFHYYDKDFNNEADTPDNFQSRRPNTSFCFLDIRSPGLGDTAMYLCATSRDWPRGGLYNEQFFGPGTRLTVL.

The V gene is TRBV30, the J gene TRBJ1-6; 10 bases are a match to TRBD1. From germline, CDR1 is GTSNPN and CDR2 SVGIG (reference sequence). The CDR3 sequence is 13 residues long. V dropped 7 bases and J dropped 6; count of bases not matched to a gene: 3. The CDR3 sequence is CASGQGFNSPLHF. In DNA form, the CDR3 reads TGTGCCTCGGGACAGGGGTTTAATTCACCCCTCCACTTT.

This chain uses TRBV7-9 with TRBJ1-2; 7 bases fit TRBD1. Germline CDR1 and CDR2: SEHNR and FQNEAQ (reference sequence). The CDR3 has 15 amino acids. Trimming took 0 bases from V and 8 from J; bases not matched to a gene: 9. CDR3 loop: CASSLAERGRWGYTF. DNA of the CDR3: TGTGCCAGCAGCTTAGCGGAAAGGGGGCGGTGGGGCTACACCTTC.

V usage is TRBV4-1 and J usage is TRBJ2-1, with 14 bases fitting TRBD2. Germline V gives CDR1 MGHRA, CDR2 YSYEKL. This CDR3 comprises 18 residues. V was clipped by 1 base and J by 3 bases; unmatched bases: 5. CDR3 region: CASSQGLAGGPNYNEQFF. In DNA, the CDR3 is TGCGCCAGCAGCCAAGGACTAGCGGGAGGGCCCAACTACAATGAGCAGTTCTTC.

V gene TRBV6-1 combines with J gene TRBJ2-1; TRBD1 matches 11 bases. V trimming: 7 bases; J trimming: 6 bases; junction bases outside the gene matches: 8. The CDR3 consists of 15 residues. CDR1 MNHNS and CDR2 SASEGT come from the germline V gene. The CDR3 region has the DNA TGTGCCAGCACCAGCCGAGGGACAGGGGGCAATGAGCAGTTCTTC. It codes for CASTSRGTGGNEQFF.

The rearrangement uses TRBV6-1 and TRBJ2-5; TRBD2 aligns across 10 bases. Germline loops: CDR1 MNHNS, CDR2 SASEGT. V was clipped by 2 bases and J by 4 bases; unmatched bases: 7. The CDR3 runs to 16 residues. CDR3 protein: CASSESGGASLETQYF. The CDR3 DNA sequence: TGTGCCAGCAGTGAAAGCGGGGGGGCATCGTTAGAGACCCAGTACTTC.

The count of this clone is one. The chain has TRBV5-5 and TRBJ2-7; D not resolved. The CDR3 extends over 13 amino acids. The germline V gene has CDR1 SGHKS and CDR2 YYEKEE (reference sequence). Trimming pared 5 bases from V and 3 bases from J, leaving 12 bases between. The CDR3 DNA follows: TGTGCCAGCAGTCGGATGGCGGACTACGAGCAGTACTTC. Protein: CASSRMADYEQYF.

This chain connects TRBV4-2 to TRBJ2-1; 10 nucleotides agree with TRBD2. V lost 0 bases and J lost 2; bases outside the gene matches: 1. The germline V gene encodes CDR1 LGHNA and CDR2 YNFKEQ. CDR3 length equals 16 residues. The CDR3 DNA is TGTGCCAGCAGCCAAGAAAGCGGGGGGGCCTACAATGAGCAGTTCTTC. This gives the protein CASSQESGGAYNEQFF.

This chain links TRBV10-3 with TRBJ2-7, with 8 positions matching TRBD1. This CDR3 has 15 amino acids. The ends lost 6 bases at V and 3 bases at J; junction bases unmatched: 10. From germline, CDR1 is ENHRY and CDR2 SYGVKD. CDR3 in amino acids: CAISPPGQGFYEQYF. The CDR3 bases are TGTGCCATCAGCCCCCCCGGACAGGGTTTCTACGAGCAGTACTTC.

The chain combines TRBV7-3 with TRBJ2-7, with D perhaps matching TRBD1 (6 bases). This CDR3 is 13 amino acids long. CDR1 SGHTA and CDR2 FQGTGA come from the germline V gene. V was clipped by 5 bases and J by 5 bases, with 13 bases between them. CDR3 nucleotide sequence: TGTGCCAGCAGCCGAACAGGGCAGGACGAGCAGTACTTC. Protein product: CASSRTGQDEQYF.

This rearrangement joins TRBV7-9 to TRBJ2-1, with D hard to call. The CDR3 is 14 residues long. Germline-derived CDR1 and CDR2 are SEHNR and FQNEAQ (reference sequence). V was pared by 2 bases and J by 8 bases, with 13 bases between. CDR3: CASSLMGRQDEQFF. The CDR3 bases are TGTGCCAGCAGCTTAATGGGCAGGCAGGATGAGCAGTTCTTC.

In this sample, this clone turned up once. The rearrangement links TRBV5-1 to TRBJ1-6; D is unclear. Germline V gene lookup returns CDR1 SGHRS and CDR2 YFSETQ. The CDR3 totals 15 residues. The germline V and J ends were trimmed by 0 bases and 4 bases, with 8 bases remaining between them. DNA for the CDR3: TGCGCCAGCAGCTTGGCCACGTCTTATAATTCACCCCTCCACTTT. This translates into CASSLATSYNSPLHF.

Judged by abundance, this clone is medium-sized (0.01 to 0.1%). This chain links TRBV6-4 with TRBJ2-1; D possibly corresponds to TRBD2 (7 bases). CDR3 length equals 16 residues. Trimming left V 5 bases short and J 8 bases short, with 22 bases between. From germline, CDR1 is MRHNA and CDR2 SNTAGT. The CDR3: CASSSEGGGGADEQFF. For the CDR3, the DNA is TGTGCCAGCAGTTCAGAGGGAGGGGGGGGCGCGGATGAGCAGTTCTTC.

The chain joins TRBV7-3 to TRBJ2-5, with a possible D match to TRBD1 (6 bases). Germline CDR1 is SGHTA and CDR2 is FQGTGA. V was cut by 4 bases and J by 0 bases, with 6 bases left in between. This CDR3 is built from 13 residues. CDR3: CASSSGDQETQYF. The CDR3 DNA reads as TGTGCCAGCAGCTCAGGGGACCAAGAGACCCAGTACTTC.

The table lists this clone with a few counts. CDR3 sequence (DNA): TGTGCCTGGAGGACAGGGTTTCGTGGCTACACCTTC. Translating gives CAWRTGFRGYTF. The V call is TRBV30, the J call TRBJ1-2, with 7 bases aligning to TRBD1. The CDR3 has 12 residues. Germline CDR1 and CDR2: GTSNPN and SVGIG (reference sequence). Germline trimming cut 3 bases from V and 7 bases from J; bases unmatched to any gene: 5.

J is TRBJ2-3 and V is TRBV7-3; TRBD2 matches 9 bases. With 4 bases clipped from V and 4 bases from J, the junction kept 3 bases outside the gene matches. Germline values: CDR1 SGHTA, CDR2 FQGTGA. This CDR3 has 14 residues. As DNA, the CDR3 is TGTGCCAGCAGCTCCGGGACTAGCTCAGATACGCAGTATTTT. As protein: CASSSGTSSDTQYF.

As concerns this clone: The germline gene is not matched at one end of the junction; a read error may be the cause. J is TRBJ2-3 and V is TRBV10-1; 9 nucleotides line up with TRBD2. The CDR3 is 16 residues long. Germline values: CDR1 WNHNN, CDR2 SYGVQD (reference sequence). The CDR3 here is CASSDPGAGGTDTQYF. CDR3 DNA: TGCGCCAGCAGTGACCCAGGAGCGGGGGGCACGGATACGCAGTATTTT.

The J gene is TRBJ1-5, the V gene TRBV5-1; TRBD1 agrees at 9 bases. Looked up from germline, CDR1 is SGHRS and CDR2 is YFSETQ. There are 13 residues in the CDR3. The J segment lost 5 bases and the V segment lost 4 bases, leaving 1 base of the junction unmatched. The CDR3 sequence is CASSRTGDQPQHF. The CDR3 nucleotides are TGCGCCAGCAGCCGGACAGGGGATCAGCCCCAGCATTTT.

This clone was found a few times. V is TRBV4-2 and J is TRBJ1-6; tentative D call: TRBD1 (5 bases). The CDR3 extends over 15 amino acids. Germline assignment: CDR1 LGHNA and CDR2 YNFKEQ. The V and J ends lost 2 bases and 10 bases respectively, with 15 bases between them. DNA for the CDR3: TGTGCCAGCAGCCAATATGAACAGGATGGCTCACCCCTCCACTTT. Translated: CASSQYEQDGSPLHF.

CDR3 sequence (DNA): TGTGCCAGCAGTGAAGTGGTGGGGGACACCGGGGAGCTGTTTTTT. Its translation is CASSEVVGDTGELFF. The rearrangement joins TRBV2 to TRBJ2-2; tentatively, D is TRBD1 or TRBD2 (5 bases each). Germline CDR1 SNHLY, CDR2 FYNNEI. V was cut by 1 base and J by 3 bases, with 9 bases left in between. The CDR3 length is 15 residues.